These T cell receptor beta chains were read from a single sample in a study of blood T cell repertoires in COVID-19. Generated by immunoSEQ multiplex PCR, the TCRdb table keeps only in-frame clones and is missing some. Of 200,000 to 250,000 clones listed, 85% to 90% are singletons. Sequencing input: PBMCs or T cells enriched from blood (not recorded which). These receptors were collected from a woman between 18 and 30 years old in a cohort exposed to, infected with or recovered from COVID-19 (not recorded which). Both conserved end residues are part of each CDR3. D genes are given only for firm matches. A clone size is listed for some rows: how often the clone was seen (once, few, many), or a class if it is expanded.

CDR3nt	CDR3aa	j_gene	d_gene	abundance	v_gene
TGTGCCAGCATCATAGACAGGGGCAACTATGGCTACACCTTC	CASIIDRGNYGYTF	TRBJ1-2	TRBD1	NA	TRBV2
TGTGCCACCGGAGGGACAGAGGAAAGCACAGATACGCAGTATTTT	CATGGTEESTDTQYF	TRBJ2-3	NA	few	TRBV18
TGTGCCACCACGGAACAGGGGGCCTCCTACGAGCAGTACTTC	CATTEQGASYEQYF	TRBJ2-7	TRBD1	NA	TRBV24-1
TGTGCCAGCAGCCGCGGCCTAGACAGGGCCTACGAGCAGTACTTC	CASSRGLDRAYEQYF	TRBJ2-7	TRBD1	NA	TRBV3-1/TRBV3-2
TGTGCCAGCAGCTTAGCTACAGGGGGGAACACCGGGGAGCTGTTTTTT	CASSLATGGNTGELFF	TRBJ2-2	TRBD1	few	TRBV7-8
TGTGCCAGCAGTGCGCGGGGGACGATCAGCAATCAGCCCCAGCATTTT	CASSARGTISNQPQHF	TRBJ1-5	NA	NA	TRBV28
TGTGCCAGCAGCGTAGAAAGGGGGCTTAATGAAAAACTGTTTTTT	CASSVERGLNEKLFF	TRBJ1-4	TRBD1	NA	TRBV9
TGTGCCAGCAGTTTAGTGGACACCCATCCTCCCTACGAGCAGTACTTC	CASSLVDTHPPYEQYF	TRBJ2-7	NA	NA	TRBV28
TGTGCCAGCTCACTGGGACAGGGGGCGCCCAATGAGCAGTTCTTC	CASSLGQGAPNEQFF	TRBJ2-1	TRBD1	NA	TRBV18
TGTGCCAGCAGTTTCGCGGGGGGGACTGAAGCTTTCTTT	CASSFAGGTEAFF	TRBJ1-1	NA	NA	TRBV12-3/TRBV12-4
TGTGCCAGCAGCGCCGGCGGAGTTAAAGTACATTCACCCCTCCACTTT	CASSAGGVKVHSPLHF	TRBJ1-6	NA	NA	TRBV9
TGTGCCAGCAGTTTTGGGGTCGGGGGCTATGGCTACACCTTC	CASSFGVGGYGYTF	TRBJ1-2	NA	NA	TRBV27
TGTGCCAGCAGCCAAACCGGACTAGCGGGGAGGAGCACAGATACGCAGTATTTT	CASSQTGLAGRSTDTQYF	TRBJ2-3	TRBD2	NA	TRBV27
TGTGCCAGCAGTTACGAGGCAGGGGGCGTTAATGCTGAAGCTTTCTTT	CASSYEAGGVNAEAFF	TRBJ1-1	TRBD1	few	TRBV6-5
TGTGCCACCAGCAAAGACAGGGTAAGCAATCAGCCCCAGCATTTT	CATSKDRVSNQPQHF	TRBJ1-5	TRBD1	NA	TRBV15
TGTGCCAGCAGCTCAGATACCATTCAGGGGGTGGACTCACCCCTCCACTTT	CASSSDTIQGVDSPLHF	TRBJ1-6	TRBD1	NA	TRBV5-8
TGTGCCAGTAGTGTAGACCTCGTGCGTCCTCGTGGCTACACCTTC	CASSVDLVRPRGYTF	TRBJ1-2	NA	NA	TRBV19
TGTGCCAGCAGTTACCAACAGGAGAACTATGGCTACACCTTC	CASSYQQENYGYTF	TRBJ1-2	NA	NA	TRBV6-5
TGTGCCAGCAGTCCGGACAGCTACAATCAGCCCCAGCATTTT	CASSPDSYNQPQHF	TRBJ1-5	NA	NA	TRBV6-5
TGTGCCAGCAGCGTAGGGATAGGGGGGGCTCAGCCCCAGCATTTT	CASSVGIGGAQPQHF	TRBJ1-5	NA	NA	TRBV9
TGTGCCTGGAGTACTAAGGGGACAGGGGGCGATACCATATATTTT	CAWSTKGTGGDTIYF	TRBJ1-3	TRBD1	NA	TRBV30
TGTGCCAGCAGCATTTCCAGGAACTCCTACGAGCAGTACTTC	CASSISRNSYEQYF	TRBJ2-7	NA	NA	TRBV28
TGTGCCAGCGGACTGTATAATTCACCCCTCCACTTT	CASGLYNSPLHF	TRBJ1-6	NA	NA	TRBV27
TGTGCCACCAGTCTCGCACCGGACAGGGAGCCTAACTATGGCTACACCTTC	CATSLAPDREPNYGYTF	TRBJ1-2	TRBD1	NA	TRBV24-1
TGTGCCAGCAGTTCTCGTTGGGGACAGGGGCCCTATCGTGCCTACGAGCAGTACTTC	CASSSRWGQGPYRAYEQYF	TRBJ2-7	TRBD1	NA	TRBV28
TGTGCCAGCAGTGAAGGTTACGGGAACTCTGGGGCCAACGTCCTGACTTTC	CASSEGYGNSGANVLTF	TRBJ2-6	NA	few	TRBV6-1
TGTGCCTGGAGTGTTGGCAGGGGAAGTGGCTACACCTTC	CAWSVGRGSGYTF	TRBJ1-2	NA	NA	TRBV30
TGTGCCAGCAGTGACCAGGCGTCTCGTTCCTACAATGAGCAGTTCTTC	CASSDQASRSYNEQFF	TRBJ2-1	NA	NA	TRBV6-4
TGTGCCAGCAGCTCGTGGACAGGGGCCATGGGATCACCCCTCCACTTT	CASSSWTGAMGSPLHF	TRBJ1-6	TRBD1	NA	TRBV7-8
TGTGCCACCTCCCCAAGAGTGAGGATTGAAAAACTGTTTTTT	CATSPRVRIEKLFF	TRBJ1-4	NA	NA	TRBV19
TGCAGCGGTGGCGCAGGGAGGGACACTGAAGCTTTCTTT	CSGGAGRDTEAFF	TRBJ1-1	NA	NA	TRBV29-1
TGTGCCAGCAGTCTCGACAGGGTAGGGAACACTGAAGCTTTCTTT	CASSLDRVGNTEAFF	TRBJ1-1	TRBD1	NA	TRBV27
TGCGCCAGCAGCGTTCTAGCGGGGGGGCCCGGAGATACGCAGTATTTT	CASSVLAGGPGDTQYF	TRBJ2-3	TRBD2	NA	TRBV5-1
TGTGCCAGCGGACTCTCGGAGACCCAGTACTTC	CASGLSETQYF	TRBJ2-5	NA	NA	TRBV13
TGTGCCAGCAGCCCGACAGGGGAAAAGAACACTGAAGCTTTCTTT	CASSPTGEKNTEAFF	TRBJ1-1	TRBD1	NA	TRBV13
TGTGCCAGCAGCCAGGCACGAGGCTATGGCTACACCTTC	CASSQARGYGYTF	TRBJ1-2	NA	NA	TRBV3-1/TRBV3-2
TGTGCCAGCAGTCTACAGGCCTTGAGCACTGAAGCTTTCTTT	CASSLQALSTEAFF	TRBJ1-1	NA	NA	TRBV28
TGTGCCAGCAGTGAGGAGGGACCCGAAACCTACGAGCAGTACTTC	CASSEEGPETYEQYF	TRBJ2-7	NA	NA	TRBV2
TGTGCCAGTAGTATCGGAGCGGGGGTCACAGATACGCAGTATTTT	CASSIGAGVTDTQYF	TRBJ2-3	TRBD2	NA	TRBV19
TGTGCCAGCAGCTTAGAGGAGAGCTCCTACGAGCAGTACTTC	CASSLEESSYEQYF	TRBJ2-7	NA	NA	TRBV7-9
TGTGCCAGCAGCTTAGCAGGGGGCAGGACAGATACGCAGTATTTT	CASSLAGGRTDTQYF	TRBJ2-3	TRBD1	NA	TRBV7-3
TGTGCCAGCAGCGGGAGAACAACTAATGAAAAACTGTTTTTT	CASSGRTTNEKLFF	TRBJ1-4	NA	NA	TRBV7-9
TGTGCCACCAGTGCCGAGACAGGGGCCTATGGCTACACCTTC	CATSAETGAYGYTF	TRBJ1-2	TRBD1	NA	TRBV24-1
TGTGCCAGCAGTGAATCAGAACAAGAGACCCAGTACTTC	CASSESEQETQYF	TRBJ2-5	NA	NA	TRBV6-1
TGTGCCTGGACCTATATAGCGCGCGGCACCGGGGAGCTGTTTTTT	CAWTYIARGTGELFF	TRBJ2-2	NA	NA	TRBV30
TGCGCCAGCAGCGGGGGACAGGGTTTGGATGGCTACACCTTC	CASSGGQGLDGYTF	TRBJ1-2	TRBD1	NA	TRBV5-1
TGTGCCAGTAGTATAGATGCCCAAGGACTAGCGGGATTGGTTACGCAGTATTTT	CASSIDAQGLAGLVTQYF	TRBJ2-3	TRBD2	once	TRBV19
TGTGCCAGCCTGGAGACTGAAGCTTTCTTT	CASLETEAFF	TRBJ1-1	NA	NA	TRBV2
TGTGCCAGCAGCTTACTAGGCGAGACAGATACGCAGTATTTT	CASSLLGETDTQYF	TRBJ2-3	NA	NA	TRBV7-6
TGCGCCAGCAGCCCACCAGGGGATCTGGTAGGCTACACCTTC	CASSPPGDLVGYTF	TRBJ1-2	NA	NA	TRBV4-1
TGCGCCAGCAGCCCCGGGACAGGGGGCGCCGGCACTGAAGCTTTCTTT	CASSPGTGGAGTEAFF	TRBJ1-1	TRBD1	NA	TRBV5-1
TGTGCCAGCAGCTTATGGAGGGGAAATTCACCCCTCCACTTT	CASSLWRGNSPLHF	TRBJ1-6	NA	NA	TRBV11-2
TGTGCCACCAGCCGTACTTACCAGGGGGGCTACACCTTC	CATSRTYQGGYTF	TRBJ1-2	NA	NA	TRBV15
TGTGCCAGTGCCGGGGACAGGTATGGCTACACCTTC	CASAGDRYGYTF	TRBJ1-2	TRBD1	NA	TRBV28
TGTGCCAGTACTCCCCCCGGGACAATTTATGGCTACACCTTC	CASTPPGTIYGYTF	TRBJ1-2	NA	NA	TRBV19
TGCGCCAGCAGCCCCTTACCGGGACAGGCCGGTTCATCCCTCCACTTT	CASSPLPGQAGSSLHF	TRBJ1-6	TRBD1	NA	TRBV4-1
TGTGCCATCAGTGGGTCGCAGAGGGTCCCGGATACGCAGTATTTT	CAISGSQRVPDTQYF	TRBJ2-3	NA	NA	TRBV10-3
TGTGCCAGCAGCTCGAGGGGGTTGAAAAAGCAGTACTTC	CASSSRGLKKQYF	TRBJ2-7	NA	NA	TRBV11-3
TGCGCCAGCAGCTTCAGCAGGGAGGACGGCTACACCTTC	CASSFSREDGYTF	TRBJ1-2	NA	NA	TRBV5-1
TGTGCCAGCAGCGCGGGACAGGGAGAAAATCAGCCCCAGCATTTT	CASSAGQGENQPQHF	TRBJ1-5	TRBD1	NA	TRBV11-3